The rows below give T cell receptor beta chains drawn from one sample of a study of CD8+ T cells in alopecia areata. The assay was immunoSEQ multiplex PCR, and TCRdb's table has in-frame clones only and misses some. Counted here are roughly 130,000 clones, 58% occurring once; the ten biggest clones make up 4.5% to 5.5%. The specimen comprised CD4+ T cells sorted from blood, sampled at week 0. These receptors were taken from a human donor with alopecia areata. Both conserved end residues are part of each CDR3. D genes are given only for firm matches. Rows may omit the clone size; those that give it use once, few, many or a size class.

d_call clone_size j_call v_call cdr3_nt cdr3_aa
NA NA TRBJ1-1 TRBV5-4 TGTGCCAGCAGCTTACAGGGATGGGGCACTGAAGCTTTCTTT CASSLQGWGTEAFF
NA NA TRBJ1-2 TRBV4-2 TGTGCCAGCAGCCATTTTGCGGGACAATCTAACTATGGCTACACCTTC CASSHFAGQSNYGYTF
NA NA TRBJ1-5 TRBV2 TGTGCCAGCAGTGAAGGGGTTGGGAGCAATCAGCCCCAGCATTTT CASSEGVGSNQPQHF
NA NA TRBJ1-4 TRBV7-6 TGTGCCAGCAGCTTAGCCGCGGGGGCGCGGGGTAATGAAAAACTGTTTTTT CASSLAAGARGNEKLFF
NA NA TRBJ1-1 TRBV29-1 TGCAGCGTTGCCAATCCCCTGGGAGGCCCTACTCGGAACACTGAAGCTTTCTTT CSVANPLGGPTRNTEAFF
TRBD2 NA TRBJ2-2 TRBV5-1 TGCGCCAGCAGCTCGAAGACTAGCGGGGCACCCGGGGAGCTGTTTTTT CASSSKTSGAPGELFF
NA NA TRBJ2-5 TRBV6-1 TGTGCCAGCAGTGTTGCCCTACGAGGGGTAGGCGAGACCCAGTACTTC CASSVALRGVGETQYF
TRBD2 NA TRBJ2-7 TRBV5-1 TGCGCCAGCAGCTTGAGTCCTAGCGGGAGCTACGAGCAGTACTTC CASSLSPSGSYEQYF
NA NA TRBJ1-1 TRBV5-1 TGCGCCAGCAGCTTGGTTCCTCCTGGGAGTTTGAACACTGAAGCTTTCTTT CASSLVPPGSLNTEAFF
NA NA TRBJ1-1 TRBV29-1 TGCAGCGCCCAAACCGGCGGGATGAACACTGAAGCTTTCTTT CSAQTGGMNTEAFF
NA NA TRBJ2-7 TRBV7-8 TGTGCCAGCAGCTTCCCCGACGAGCAGTACTTC CASSFPDEQYF
TRBD1 NA TRBJ2-5 TRBV6-6 TGTGCCAGCAGTTATTCCGGGACAGTGGGCGAGACCCAGTACTTC CASSYSGTVGETQYF
NA few TRBJ2-7 TRBV13 TGTGCCAGCAGCGGATTGAACTCCTACGAGCAGTACTTC CASSGLNSYEQYF
NA NA TRBJ2-7 TRBV10-3 TGTGCCATCAGCAATAAAAGCCCACCCTCCGAGCAGTACTTC CAISNKSPPSEQYF
NA few TRBJ1-2 TRBV10-3 TGTGCCACCGCGGGAGGAGGGAGGGACGGTGGCTACACCTTC CATAGGGRDGGYTF
TRBD2 few TRBJ2-4 TRBV7-2 TGTGCCAGCAGCCCAGGACTAGCGGGCATTCAGTACTTC CASSPGLAGIQYF
NA NA TRBJ1-5 TRBV15 TGTGCCACCAGCAGGAACAGGGACTTCGGCAATCAGCCCCAGCATTTT CATSRNRDFGNQPQHF
NA NA TRBJ2-7 TRBV7-2 TGTGCCAGCAGCCTATTCCTAGATTTGAACGAGCAGTACTTC CASSLFLDLNEQYF
NA NA TRBJ1-5 TRBV10-3 TGTGCCATCAGGCAGTTTCCCAATCAGCCCCAGCATTTT CAIRQFPNQPQHF
NA NA TRBJ2-3 TRBV5-1 TGCGCCAGCAGCTTGGAGGCTGGATCCCGCACAGATACGCAGTATTTT CASSLEAGSRTDTQYF
NA NA TRBJ1-5 TRBV5-6 TGTGCCAGCAGCTTCCGGGAGCAGCCCCAGCATTTT CASSFREQPQHF
NA NA TRBJ2-1 TRBV9 TGTGCCAGCAGCTTACAGCGGGACAATGAGCAGTTCTTC CASSLQRDNEQFF
NA NA TRBJ2-4 TRBV2 TGTGCCAGCCAAGGGACTCCCCAAGGTATTCAGTACTTC CASQGTPQGIQYF
TRBD2 NA TRBJ2-2 TRBV28 TGTGCCAGCACCGCCCCGACTAGCTTCAACACCGGGGAGCTGTTTTTT CASTAPTSFNTGELFF
NA few TRBJ2-7 TRBV10-3 TGTGCCATCAGGACGGACAGAGGGCACTACGAGCAGTACTTC CAIRTDRGHYEQYF
TRBD1 NA TRBJ2-4 TRBV14 TGTGCCAGCAGCGTAACGACAGGGGCGGCCAAAAACATTCAGTACTTC CASSVTTGAAKNIQYF
NA NA TRBJ2-7 TRBV6-5 TGTGCCTCAAAGTTCCAGGGGGGCTTGAAGCAGTACTTC CASKFQGGLKQYF
TRBD1 NA TRBJ2-7 TRBV5-1 TGCGCCAGCAGCCCTAGAGCAGGGGGCCACGAGCAGTACTTC CASSPRAGGHEQYF
NA NA TRBJ2-3 TRBV27 TGTGCCAGCAGTTTACGCAGGGCTAGCACAGATACGCAGTATTTT CASSLRRASTDTQYF
NA NA TRBJ2-3 TRBV5-1 TGCGCCAGCAGCTTGGGAGCGCGGGGTTCAGATACGCAGTATTTT CASSLGARGSDTQYF
NA few TRBJ2-5 TRBV7-2 TGTGCCAGCAGCGTAGTGTGGCAGACCCAGTACTTC CASSVVWQTQYF
TRBD2 NA TRBJ2-5 TRBV7-2 TGTGCCAGCAGCTTAGCAGCGGGGGGGCTTCAAGAGACCCAGTACTTC CASSLAAGGLQETQYF
NA few TRBJ2-5 TRBV9 TGTGCCAGCAGCGAAAGGGGGGAGACCCAGTACTTC CASSERGETQYF
TRBD2 NA TRBJ2-1 TRBV7-2 TGTGCCAGCAGCTTAGGGCCTAGCGGGGACAATGAGCAGTTCTTC CASSLGPSGDNEQFF
NA NA TRBJ2-7 TRBV9 TGTGCCAGCAGCGTAGCTGGGACTGCCGCCTACGAGCAGTACTTC CASSVAGTAAYEQYF
NA NA TRBJ1-5 TRBV7-2 TGTGCCAGCAGCCCACAGGGTAATCAGCCCCAGCATTTT CASSPQGNQPQHF
TRBD2 few TRBJ2-3 TRBV9 TGTGCCAGCAGCGTCGGGACTAGCGGCACAGATACGCAGTATTTT CASSVGTSGTDTQYF
TRBD2 NA TRBJ2-7 TRBV7-6 TGTGCCAGCAGCCCCCCGGCGGGAGGCGAGCAGTACTTC CASSPPAGGEQYF
TRBD1 NA TRBJ2-3 TRBV2 TGTGCCAGCAGGGGGACAGGCCAACACACAGATACGCAGTATTTT CASRGTGQHTDTQYF
NA NA TRBJ2-1 TRBV2 TGTGCCAGCAGTCGAGCCCCGGGTAAGGCTCATTCCTACAATGAGCAGTTCTTC CASSRAPGKAHSYNEQFF
TRBD1 NA TRBJ1-2 TRBV11-3 TGTGCCAGCAGCTCAAGCTCAGGGGGAGGCTACACCTTC CASSSSSGGGYTF
TRBD2 NA TRBJ2-3 TRBV5-1 TGCGCCAGCAGCTTGGCCGGGGGGTTAGCAGATACGCAGTATTTT CASSLAGGLADTQYF
NA NA TRBJ1-5 TRBV19 TGTGCCAGTAGTCGGGACAGCAATCAGCCCCAGCATTTT CASSRDSNQPQHF
NA NA TRBJ1-5 TRBV6-6 TGTGCCAGCAGCATCCGACAGAATAGCAATCAGCCCCAGCATTTT CASSIRQNSNQPQHF
NA NA TRBJ2-5 TRBV5-1 TGCGCCAGCAGCTTAAAGGAGACCCAGTACTTC CASSLKETQYF